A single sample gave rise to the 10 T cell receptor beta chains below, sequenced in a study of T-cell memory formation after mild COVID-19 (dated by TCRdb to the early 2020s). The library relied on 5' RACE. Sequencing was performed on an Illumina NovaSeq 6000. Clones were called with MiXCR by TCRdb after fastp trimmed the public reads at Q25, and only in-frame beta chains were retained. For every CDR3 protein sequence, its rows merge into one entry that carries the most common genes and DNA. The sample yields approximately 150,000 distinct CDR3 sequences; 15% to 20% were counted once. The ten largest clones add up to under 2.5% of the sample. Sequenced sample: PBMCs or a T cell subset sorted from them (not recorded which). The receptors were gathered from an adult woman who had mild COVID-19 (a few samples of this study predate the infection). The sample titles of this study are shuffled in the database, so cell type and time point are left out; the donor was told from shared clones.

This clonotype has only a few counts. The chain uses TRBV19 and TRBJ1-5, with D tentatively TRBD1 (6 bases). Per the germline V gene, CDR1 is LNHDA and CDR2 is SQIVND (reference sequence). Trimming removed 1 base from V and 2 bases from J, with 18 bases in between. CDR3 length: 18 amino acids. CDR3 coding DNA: TGTGCCAGTAGTATAGGCAGGGGAGTCTTAGATGGCAATCAGCCCCAGCATTTT. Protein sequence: CASSIGRGVLDGNQPQHF.

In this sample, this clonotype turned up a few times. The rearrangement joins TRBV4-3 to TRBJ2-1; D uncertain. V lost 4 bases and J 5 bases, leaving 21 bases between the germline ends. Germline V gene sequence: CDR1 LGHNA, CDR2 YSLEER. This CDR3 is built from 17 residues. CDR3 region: CASSRPPLLLQDNEQFF. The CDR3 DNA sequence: TGCGCCAGCAGCCGTCCTCCTCTTCTGCTCCAGGACAATGAGCAGTTCTTC.

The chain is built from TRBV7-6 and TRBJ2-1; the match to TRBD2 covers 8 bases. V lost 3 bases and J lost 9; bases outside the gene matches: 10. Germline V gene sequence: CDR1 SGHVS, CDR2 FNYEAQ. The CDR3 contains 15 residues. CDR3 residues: CASSFSGGRFGEQFF. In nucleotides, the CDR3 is TGTGCCAGCAGCTTTTCAGGCGGGAGGTTTGGTGAGCAGTTCTTC.

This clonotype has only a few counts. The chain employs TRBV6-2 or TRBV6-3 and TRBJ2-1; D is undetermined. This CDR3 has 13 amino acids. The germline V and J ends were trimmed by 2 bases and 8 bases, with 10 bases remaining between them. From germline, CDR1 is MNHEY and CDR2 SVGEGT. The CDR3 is CASSYEDQDEQFF. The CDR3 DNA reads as TGTGCCAGCAGTTACGAGGATCAGGATGAGCAGTTCTTC.

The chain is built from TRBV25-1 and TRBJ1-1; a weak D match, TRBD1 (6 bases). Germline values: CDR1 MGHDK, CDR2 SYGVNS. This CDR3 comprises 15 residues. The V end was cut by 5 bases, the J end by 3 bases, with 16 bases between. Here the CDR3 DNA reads TGTGCCAGCAGTAATACGGCAGGGGCGTACACTGAAGCTTTCTTT. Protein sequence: CASSNTAGAYTEAFF.

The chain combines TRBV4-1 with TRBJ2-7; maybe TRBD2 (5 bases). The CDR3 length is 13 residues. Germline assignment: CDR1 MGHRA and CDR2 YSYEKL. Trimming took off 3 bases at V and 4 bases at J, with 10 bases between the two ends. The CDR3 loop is CASSQLGLYEQYF. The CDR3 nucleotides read TGCGCCAGCAGCCAGCTAGGACTGTACGAGCAGTACTTC.

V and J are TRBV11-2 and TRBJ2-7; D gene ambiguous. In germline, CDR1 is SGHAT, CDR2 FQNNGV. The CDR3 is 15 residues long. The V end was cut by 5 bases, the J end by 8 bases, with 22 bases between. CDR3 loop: CASSPLGSLPTKQYF. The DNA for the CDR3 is TGTGCCAGCAGCCCCCTCGGGTCGCTCCCTACGAAGCAGTACTTC.

The CDR3 coding sequence is TGTGCCAGCAGCAAAACGGGACAGGGCGTGGAAAAACTGTTTTTT. This codes for CASSKTGQGVEKLFF. The chain recombines TRBV4-2 with TRBJ1-4, with TRBD1 matching 9 bases. With 5 bases clipped from V and 8 bases from J, the junction kept 9 bases outside the gene matches. The CDR3 covers 15 residues. Germline CDR1 is LGHNA and CDR2 is YNFKEQ.

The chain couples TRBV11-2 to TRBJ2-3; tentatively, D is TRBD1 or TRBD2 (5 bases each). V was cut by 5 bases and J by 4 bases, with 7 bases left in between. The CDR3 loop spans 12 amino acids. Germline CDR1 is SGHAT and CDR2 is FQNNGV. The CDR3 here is CASSRDADTQYF. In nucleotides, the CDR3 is TGTGCCAGCAGCAGGGACGCAGATACGCAGTATTTT.

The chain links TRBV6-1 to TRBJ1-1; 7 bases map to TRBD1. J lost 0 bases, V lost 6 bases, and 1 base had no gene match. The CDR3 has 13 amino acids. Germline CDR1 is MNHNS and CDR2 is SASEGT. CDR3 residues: CASRDRLNTEAFF. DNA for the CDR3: TGTGCCAGCAGGGACAGGCTGAACACTGAAGCTTTCTTT.